These T cell receptor beta chains were read from a single sample in a study of OX40 agonist ivuxolimab in advanced cancers. TCRdb's table, derived via immunoSEQ multiplex PCR, lists solely in-frame clones and lacks some. There are approximately 22,000 clones in the sample; 65% to 90% occur only once, and roughly 35% lies in the top ten. Specimen: CD4+ or CD8+ T cells sorted from blood, collected in a trial of the OX40 agonist ivuxolimab. The receptor source for this set is an adult with an advanced solid tumor such as melanoma, head and neck, liver or kidney cancer. Each CDR3 is given with its conserved first and last residue. A D gene is named only where the DNA matches it firmly.

j_call d_call v_call cdr3_nt cdr3_aa
TRBJ2-5 TRBD1 TRBV14 TGTGCCAGCAGCCTAGCGGACAGGGGGCGCTGGGAGACCCAGTACTTC CASSLADRGRWETQYF
TRBJ2-5 NA TRBV6-5 TGTGCCAGCAGTTACACGGTTCAAGAGACCCAGTACTTC CASSYTVQETQYF
TRBJ2-5 TRBD1 TRBV5-1 TGCGCCAGCAGAGGGACAGCCCAAGAGACCCAGTACTTC CASRGTAQETQYF
TRBJ1-1 TRBD1 TRBV27 TGTGCCAGCAGTCCTGGTTACACAGGGGGCTGGACTGAAGCTTTCTTT CASSPGYTGGWTEAFF
TRBJ1-5 NA TRBV19 TGTGCCAGTAGTATTTTTCAGGGAGTTAACAATCAGCCCCAGCATTTT CASSIFQGVNNQPQHF
TRBJ1-1 TRBD1 TRBV6-1 TGTGCCAGCAGACTTTCGACAGGGGCTGAAGCTTTCTTT CASRLSTGAEAFF
TRBJ2-3 NA TRBV7-9 TGTGCCCTACATAACCTCACAGATACGCAGTATTTT CALHNLTDTQYF
TRBJ1-4 NA TRBV10-2 TGCGCCAGCAGTGAGTCGAAAGGAATGGCGAACAGCCGGGGAGAAAAACTGTTTTTT CASSESKGMANSRGEKLFF
TRBJ1-1 NA TRBV7-9 TGTGCCAGCACCATCTCCAAGGGGAATGTAGGGACTGAAGCTTTCTTT CASTISKGNVGTEAFF
TRBJ2-1 TRBD2 TRBV29-1 TGCAGCGTTGAAGATCACGAGCGGGATAACAATGAGCAGTTCTTC CSVEDHERDNNEQFF
TRBJ2-2 TRBD2 TRBV9 TGTGCCAGCAGCGTAGGGGCTAGCGGGGGGACCGGGGAGCTGTTTTTT CASSVGASGGTGELFF
TRBJ2-5 NA TRBV5-8 TGTGCCAGCCCCTTTGGGGGGGGCAGGGGCCAAGAGACCCAGTACTTC CASPFGGGRGQETQYF
TRBJ2-7 TRBD2 TRBV19 TGTGCCAGTAGTATGACTAGCGGGGACTACGAGCAGTACTTC CASSMTSGDYEQYF
TRBJ2-7 NA TRBV2 TGTGCCAGCAGTGCCCCGAACAGCGGGACAGCCTCCTACGAGCAGTACTTC CASSAPNSGTASYEQYF
TRBJ1-1 NA TRBV7-9 TGTGCCAGCAGTTCTCAAAGTATTTCCACTGAAGCTTTCTTT CASSSQSISTEAFF
TRBJ1-4 TRBD1 TRBV7-9 TGTGCCAGCAGCTCCGGACAGGGGTTAGCTAATGAAAAACTGTTTTTT CASSSGQGLANEKLFF